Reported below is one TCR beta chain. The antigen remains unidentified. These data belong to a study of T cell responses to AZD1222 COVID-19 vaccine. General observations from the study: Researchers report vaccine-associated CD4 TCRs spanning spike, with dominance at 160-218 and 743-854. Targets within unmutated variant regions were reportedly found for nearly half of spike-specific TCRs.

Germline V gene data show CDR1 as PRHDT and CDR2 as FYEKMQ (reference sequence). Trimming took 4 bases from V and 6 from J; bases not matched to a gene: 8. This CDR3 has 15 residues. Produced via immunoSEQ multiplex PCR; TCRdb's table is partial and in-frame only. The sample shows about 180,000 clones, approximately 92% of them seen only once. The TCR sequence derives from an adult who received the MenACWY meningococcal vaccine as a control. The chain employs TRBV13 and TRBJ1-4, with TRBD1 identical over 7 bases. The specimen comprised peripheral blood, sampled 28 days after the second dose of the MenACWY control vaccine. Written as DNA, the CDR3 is TGTGCCAGCAGCTCTCGTGGGAGGGGGCATGAAAAACTGTTTTTT. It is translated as CASSSRGRGHEKLFF.